One sample yielded the 7 T cell receptor beta chains listed below, sequenced in a study of blood T cell repertoires in COVID-19. The method was immunoSEQ multiplex PCR; TCRdb's version includes in-frame clones alone and lacks a portion of them. Of under 75,000 clones listed, about 80% are singletons. Sequenced sample: peripheral blood. Receptors were obtained from a man between 70 and 80 years old who had recovered from COVID-19.

This chain links TRBV10-3 with TRBJ1-1, with 7 bases identical to TRBD1. Germline V gene sequence: CDR1 ENHRY, CDR2 SYGVKD. This CDR3 has 11 amino acids. With 3 bases clipped from V and 10 bases from J, the junction kept 2 bases outside the gene matches. CDR3 sequence: CAISEQGRAFF. The CDR3 nucleotides read TGTGCCATCAGTGAACAGGGGCGAGCTTTCTTT.

This chain connects TRBV28 to TRBJ2-6; D is ambiguous. This CDR3 comprises 14 residues. Germline loops: CDR1 MDHEN, CDR2 SYDVKM. Trimming pared 8 bases from V and 0 bases from J, leaving 8 bases between. DNA for the CDR3: TGTGCCAGCCGTGACATCTCTGGGGCCAACGTCCTGACTTTC. Its translation: CASRDISGANVLTF.

The chain couples TRBV4-1 to TRBJ2-1; D is possibly TRBD2 (5 bases). The V gene lost 3 bases and the J gene lost 4 bases, with 19 bases spanning the gap. Germline V gene data show CDR1 as MGHRA and CDR2 as YSYEKL. There are 17 residues in the CDR3. CDR3 in DNA: TGCGCCAGCAGCCACCCCTTTACTAGGAACCTTTACAATGAGCAGTTCTTC. Encoded protein: CASSHPFTRNLYNEQFF.

This clone showed up just a few times. The rearrangement joins TRBV7-9 to TRBJ2-1, with D possibly being TRBD2 (6 bases). The germline gives CDR1 SEHNR, CDR2 FQNEAQ (reference sequence). Between the trimmed V and J ends, which lost 1 base and 10 bases, there was a span of 14 bases. The CDR3 consists of 14 residues. As DNA, the CDR3 is TGTGCCAGCAGCTTAGGAAGACTAGACACAGAGCAGTTCTTC. Protein: CASSLGRLDTEQFF.

At least ten counts were recorded for this clone. The chain employs TRBV7-2 and TRBJ2-3; D gene ambiguous. Trimming stripped 4 bases from V and 5 bases from J, with 16 bases between. This CDR3 contains 15 residues. CDR1 is SGHTA and CDR2 is FQGNSA in the germline V gene. CDR3: CASSSFPRSRDTQYF. The DNA of the CDR3 is TGTGCCAGCAGCTCCTTTCCTCGATCGCGAGATACGCAGTATTTT.

J is TRBJ2-4 and V is TRBV11-3; TRBD1 agrees at 10 bases. This CDR3 has 16 amino acids. Germline V gene sequence: CDR1 SGHNT, CDR2 YENEEA. V trimming: 1 base; J trimming: 4 bases; junction bases outside the gene matches: 4. CDR3 region: CASSLGGTGAKNIQYF. DNA of the CDR3: TGTGCCAGCAGCTTAGGGGGGACAGGGGCAAAAAACATTCAGTACTTC.

CDR3 residues: CASSFQGNTIYF. The CDR3 nucleotides read TGTGCCAGCAGCTTCCAGGGAAACACCATATATTTT. The V and J genes are TRBV7-2 and TRBJ1-3; D gene ambiguous. The V end was cut by 3 bases, the J end by 4 bases, with 4 bases between. Germline loops: CDR1 SGHTA, CDR2 FQGNSA. The CDR3 has 12 amino acids. The complete variable domain, with remaining parts taken from reference TRBV7-2 and TRBJ1-3, reads GAGVSQSPSNKVTEKGKDVELRCDPISGHTALYWYRQSLGQGLEFLIYFQGNSAPDKSGLPSDRFSAERTGGSVSTLTIQRTQQEDSAVYLCASSFQGNTIYFGEGSWLTVV.